This T cell receptor (beta chain) emerged from a study of T cell clusters in autoimmune cytopenias. Multiplex touch-down PCR amplified TRB using TRB-A and TRB-B pools in one tube. TCRdb reanalyzed the multiplex PCR reads and collapses them to one entry per CDR3 protein, without DNA. The sample table includes just over 3,500 distinct CDR3 sequences. Looked up from germline, CDR1 is MNHEY and CDR2 is SVGAGI. The CDR3 is 15 residues long. This clonotype is classed as medium-sized by frequency. TRB was amplified from approximately 230 ng of peripheral blood genomic DNA per sample. The sequencing input was peripheral blood. The TCR sequence derives from a human donor with an autoimmune cytopenia or autoimmune hepatitis (not recorded which). The chain links TRBV6-5 to TRBJ2-1; no DNA is available, so the TRBD1 call from TCRdb remains unchecked. The CDR3 reads CASSYRRSSPYEQFF.